These 27 T cell receptor beta chains came from one sample sequenced in a study of T cell responses to AZD1222 COVID-19 vaccine. Sequenced by immunoSEQ multiplex PCR; TCRdb stores in-frame clones only, minus some. The sample has 35,000 to 55,000 clones, 75% to 85% seen once. Source: peripheral blood, taken on day 0 of AZD1222 vaccination. The receptors come from an adult in good health.

This clone was recorded once. This sequence joins TRBV3-1 (or the pseudogene TRBV3-2) and TRBJ1-1; D call uncertain. The germline CDR1 and CDR2 sequences are LGHDT and YNNKEL (reference sequence). The ends were cut back, 0 bases at V and 4 bases at J, with 9 bases in the middle. The CDR3 runs to 14 residues. The CDR3 protein is CASSQDKSGTEAFF. The CDR3 nucleotides are TGTGCCAGCAGCCAAGATAAGTCGGGCACTGAAGCTTTCTTT.

V and J are TRBV19 and TRBJ1-3, with D perhaps TRBD1 (5 bases). Trimming pared 5 bases from V and 0 bases from J, leaving 11 bases between. Per germline, CDR1 LNHDA and CDR2 SQIVND (reference sequence). This CDR3 is built from 15 residues. The CDR3 reads CASSPTGSSGNTIYF. Written as DNA, the CDR3 is TGTGCCAGTAGTCCAACAGGATCCTCTGGAAACACCATATATTTT.

The V call is TRBV27, the J call TRBJ2-3; 11 nucleotides align to TRBD2. This CDR3 is built from 17 residues. Germline-derived CDR1 and CDR2 are MNHEY and SMNVEV (reference sequence). V lost 8 bases and J lost 4; bases outside the gene matches: 14. CDR3 in DNA: TGTGCCAGCCAATTAGCGGGGGGGCCCGGTTTGGCAGATACGCAGTATTTT. Amino acid sequence: CASQLAGGPGLADTQYF.

J is TRBJ2-7 and V is TRBV11-3; 8 bases are a match to TRBD2. V lost 1 base, J lost 0 bases, and 11 bases stayed unmatched. The CDR3 has 18 amino acids. Germline V lookup: CDR1 SGHNT, CDR2 YENEEA. CDR3: CASSLGDQRERDSYEQYF. CDR3 nucleotides: TGTGCCAGCAGCTTAGGGGACCAGCGGGAGAGGGACTCCTACGAGCAGTACTTC.

The chain joins TRBV5-4 to TRBJ2-7; D tentatively reads TRBD1 or TRBD2 (5 bases each). This CDR3 contains 15 residues. V dropped 3 bases and J dropped 1 base, with 14 bases sitting between them. In germline, CDR1 is SGHNT, CDR2 YYREEE (reference sequence). The CDR3 DNA reads as TGTGCCAGCAGCTCCGCCGGGGACGGTTCCTACGAGCAGTACTTC. Its translation is CASSSAGDGSYEQYF.

The chain couples TRBV14 to TRBJ1-2; no firm D call. This CDR3 region has 12 residues. Trimming removed 4 bases from V and 4 bases from J, with 7 bases in between. CDR1 is SGHDN and CDR2 is FVKESK in the germline V gene. CDR3 nucleotides: TGTGCCAGCAGCCGACACCTCTATGGCTACACCTTC. Its protein product is CASSRHLYGYTF.

The chain recombines TRBV5-1 with TRBJ2-3; 7 bases map to TRBD1. J was trimmed by 3 bases and V by 4 bases; bases with no gene match: 5. Germline CDR1 and CDR2: SGHRS and YFSETQ. The CDR3 runs 14 residues. The chain's CDR3 is CASSRTGDTDTQYF. CDR3 nucleotides: TGCGCCAGCAGCAGGACAGGAGATACAGATACGCAGTATTTT.

The gene calls are TRBV5-5 and TRBJ1-5; D gene uncertain. Germline CDR1 is SGHKS and CDR2 is YYEKEE (reference sequence). With 4 bases removed from V and 8 bases from J, the gap between germline ends came to 13 bases. This CDR3 is 13 amino acids long. CDR3 region: CASSPSPLEPQHF. The CDR3, as DNA: TGTGCCAGCAGCCCCAGTCCCTTGGAGCCCCAGCATTTT.

The V gene is TRBV7-2, the J gene TRBJ1-5, with D unclear. Germline assignment: CDR1 SGHTA and CDR2 FQGNSA. This CDR3 comprises 14 residues. Trimming pared 5 bases from V and 6 bases from J, leaving 14 bases between. The CDR3 DNA reads TGTGCCAGCAGCCCGGACGGAAGAGGTCAGCCCCAGCATTTT. This encodes CASSPDGRGQPQHF.

This chain uses TRBV9 with TRBJ2-2; 10 bases agree with TRBD2. Trimming cost V 6 bases and J 7 bases; bases outside gene matches: 9. The CDR3 totals 15 residues. CDR1 and CDR2 from the germline V gene are SGDLS and YYNGEE. As DNA, the CDR3 is TGTGCCAGCACCCGAGCGGGAGGGCGGAGCGGGGAGCTGTTTTTT. Encoded protein: CASTRAGGRSGELFF.

This clone has just one count. The rearrangement uses TRBV6-5 and TRBJ2-2; 9 positions agree with TRBD2. Per germline, CDR1 MNHEY and CDR2 SVGAGI. The V gene end was trimmed by 6 bases and the J gene end by 4 bases; junction bases not matched to a gene: 6. CDR3 size: 15 residues. The CDR3 loop is CASSPGGGATGELFF. As DNA, the CDR3 is TGTGCCAGCAGCCCGGGCGGGGGGGCCACCGGGGAGCTGTTTTTT.

For this clone: This sequence may be a read error, since a much larger clone differs from it by one base. The chain joins TRBV7-9 to TRBJ2-2; the D gene is possibly TRBD1 (8 bases). CDR1 SEHNR and CDR2 FQNEAQ come from the germline V gene (reference sequence). There are 17 residues in the CDR3. V lost 1 base and J 0 bases, leaving 12 bases between the germline ends. The CDR3 region is CASSLDRGGANTGELFF. The CDR3 bases are TGTGCCAGCAGCTTAGACAGGGGGGGCGCGAACACCGGGGAGCTGTTTTTT.

This chain joins TRBV20-1 and TRBJ2-5, with 8 bases lining up with TRBD2. The CDR3 contains 15 residues. V dropped 6 bases and J dropped 1; count of bases not matched to a gene: 10. Germline V gene sequence: CDR1 DFQATT, CDR2 SNEGSKA (reference sequence). CDR3 nucleotides: TGCAGTGCCAGTCGCCGGAGCGGGGGCCAAGAGACCCAGTACTTC. Translated: CSASRRSGGQETQYF.

The sample holds many counts of this clone. The sample holds other DNA sequences that translate to the same CDR3. The chain combines TRBV13 with TRBJ2-7; D uncertain. Trimming shortened V by 4 bases and J by 1 base, and 14 bases separated the two germline ends. CDR3 size: 15 residues. The germline gives CDR1 PRHDT, CDR2 FYEKMQ (reference sequence). CDR3 sequence (DNA): TGTGCCAGCAGCTCCCCGTCCCGGGTTTCCTACGAGCAGTACTTC. As protein: CASSSPSRVSYEQYF.

The V call is TRBV6-5, the J call TRBJ1-1; the match to TRBD1 covers 9 bases. Germline V gives CDR1 MNHEY, CDR2 SVGAGI. The CDR3 has 15 residues. Trimming removed 6 bases from V and 6 bases from J; junction bases left unmatched: 11. CDR3 bases: TGTGCCAGCAGCCAAAAACAGGGGGCTCGGGCTGAAGCTTTCTTT. This sequence encodes CASSQKQGARAEAFF.

CDR3 DNA sequence: TGCGCCAGCAGCTTGACTCCGGGACAGGGGGGGAACACTGAAGCTTTCTTT. Translating gives CASSLTPGQGGNTEAFF. The chain couples TRBV5-1 to TRBJ1-1; 11 positions match TRBD1. The CDR3 contains 17 residues. Germline V gene data show CDR1 as SGHRS and CDR2 as YFSETQ. The V gene end was trimmed by 1 base and the J gene end by 1 base; junction bases not matched to a gene: 6.

J is TRBJ2-7 and V is TRBV6-2 or TRBV6-3; D unresolved. Germline V lookup: CDR1 MNHEY, CDR2 SVGEGT. Deletions cut 5 bases from V and 4 bases from J, with 21 bases between. The CDR3 loop spans 16 amino acids. CDR3 protein: CASSRSNGWYRYEQYF. The DNA for the CDR3 is TGTGCCAGCAGTCGTTCTAACGGCTGGTATCGGTACGAGCAGTACTTC.

The V call is TRBV28, the J call TRBJ1-5; 11 bases fit TRBD1. Germline CDR1 reads MDHEN; CDR2 reads SYDVKM. The ends lost 4 bases at V and 0 bases at J; junction bases unmatched: 5. The CDR3 has 17 amino acids. The CDR3 spells CASSSRDRGYSNQPQHF. The DNA for the CDR3 is TGTGCCAGCAGTTCCCGGGACAGGGGGTATAGCAATCAGCCCCAGCATTTT. Full variable domain (rest looked up from reference TRBV28 and TRBJ1-5): DVKVTQSSRYLVKRTGEKVFLECVQDMDHENMFWYRQDPGLGLRLIYFSYDVKMKEKGDIPEGYSVSREKKERFSLILESASTNQTSMYLCASSSRDRGYSNQPQHFGDGTRLSIL.

This clone was seen many times. The chain joins TRBV28 to TRBJ1-1, with D possibly being TRBD1 (5 bases). In germline, CDR1 is MDHEN, CDR2 SYDVKM. CDR3 size: 14 residues. Trimming stripped 5 bases from V and 7 bases from J, with 17 bases between. CDR3 nucleotides: TGTGCCAGCAGTCAAATCCCGCGACAGCTTGAAGCTTTCTTT. It codes for CASSQIPRQLEAFF.

This clone came up once. The rearrangement links TRBV29-1 to TRBJ2-3; D uncertain. The CDR3 consists of 13 residues. Germline CDR1 and CDR2: SQVTM and ANQGSEA. V lost 6 bases and J 0 bases, leaving 10 bases between the germline ends. CDR3 residues: CSVVGLSTDTQYF. CDR3 nucleotides: TGCAGCGTGGTGGGCCTTAGCACAGATACGCAGTATTTT.

V is TRBV3-1 (or the pseudogene TRBV3-2) and J is TRBJ2-7; 7 positions agree with TRBD2. The germline V gene encodes CDR1 LGHDT and CDR2 YNNKEL (reference sequence). The CDR3 is 14 residues long. V was pared by 5 bases and J by 2 bases, with 6 bases of the junction left unmatched. The CDR3 nucleotides are TGTGCCAGCAGCTCCACTAGCGCAACCTACGAGCAGTACTTC. Protein: CASSSTSATYEQYF.

This clone was detected once. Additional DNA sequences in this sample encode the identical CDR3. V usage is TRBV18 and J usage is TRBJ2-1; 8 bases map to TRBD2. The CDR3 spans 15 residues. Per germline, CDR1 KGHSH and CDR2 LQKENI. Unmatched junction bases numbered 6, after V lost 4 bases and J lost 4 bases. CDR3 in amino acids: CASSLTGGTYNEQFF. Here the CDR3 DNA reads TGTGCCAGCTCACTGACGGGGGGGACGTACAATGAGCAGTTCTTC.

The chain links TRBV4-2 to TRBJ2-1; 7 nucleotides line up with TRBD1. The CDR3 sequence is 19 residues long. V gave up 1 base and J gave up 0 bases; unmatched junction bases: 12. Germline CDR1 reads LGHNA; CDR2 reads YNFKEQ. CDR3 loop: CASSQAALGQPSSYNEQFF. DNA of the CDR3: TGTGCCAGCAGCCAAGCAGCATTGGGACAGCCAAGCTCCTACAATGAGCAGTTCTTC.

The V gene is TRBV24-1, the J gene TRBJ1-1; 8 nucleotides line up with TRBD1. Unmatched junction bases numbered 6, after V lost 3 bases and J lost 1 base. The CDR3 extends over 16 amino acids. Germline V CDR1 and CDR2: KGHDR, SFDVKD. The DNA of the CDR3 is TGTGCCACCAGTGATGGAGGACAGGGTAAGAACACTGAAGCTTTCTTT. Protein sequence: CATSDGGQGKNTEAFF.

The rearrangement uses TRBV6-1 and TRBJ2-7; 10 nucleotides match TRBD1. This CDR3 contains 15 residues. Per the germline V gene, CDR1 is MNHNS and CDR2 is SASEGT. J was trimmed by 1 base and V by 2 bases; bases with no gene match: 2. The CDR3 region is CASSERDRGSYEQYF. CDR3 coding DNA: TGTGCCAGCAGTGAACGGGACAGGGGATCCTACGAGCAGTACTTC.

The chain combines TRBV6-2 or TRBV6-3 with TRBJ2-2; D is perhaps TRBD1 (5 bases). CDR3 length equals 15 residues. The ends were cut back, 2 bases at V and 5 bases at J, with 12 bases in the middle. Germline values: CDR1 MNHEY, CDR2 SVGEGT. The CDR3 loop is CASSYGQGRTGELFF. The CDR3 nucleotides are TGTGCCAGCAGTTACGGGCAGGGTCGGACCGGGGAGCTGTTTTTT.

This chain links TRBV24-1 with TRBJ1-2; 7 nucleotides match TRBD1. With V trimmed by 4 bases and J by 2 bases, 3 bases remained unmatched. Per the germline V gene, CDR1 is KGHDR and CDR2 is SFDVKD. The CDR3 runs to 14 residues. The CDR3 protein is CATSDPGQNYGYTF. CDR3 DNA sequence: TGTGCCACCAGTGACCCGGGACAGAACTATGGCTACACCTTC.